The 30 T cell receptor beta chains below were found in one sample sequenced in a study of blood T cell repertoires in COVID-19. Only in-frame clones appear in the TCRdb table, and some are missing; sequencing was by immunoSEQ multiplex PCR. This sample has 360,000 or so clones; more than 70% occur once, and the top ten carry around 3.9%. The specimen sequenced was peripheral blood. The receptors were sampled from a woman aged 55-69 years with COVID-19, enrolled during active disease.

The chain recombines TRBV3-1 (or the pseudogene TRBV3-2) with TRBJ2-7; 10 bases align to TRBD2. The ends lost 0 bases at V and 5 bases at J; junction bases unmatched: 16. The CDR3 consists of 19 residues. Per germline, CDR1 LGHDT and CDR2 YNNKEL (reference sequence). The CDR3 loop is CASSQDASGGAGRMHEQYF. The DNA for the CDR3 is TGTGCCAGCAGCCAAGATGCGAGCGGGGGGGCCGGGAGAATGCACGAGCAGTACTTC.

This chain links TRBV14 with TRBJ2-7; D possibly corresponds to TRBD1 (6 bases). CDR3 length equals 15 residues. V was pared by 2 bases and J by 5 bases, with 16 bases between. Germline assignment: CDR1 SGHDN and CDR2 FVKESK. CDR3 in amino acids: CASSQLQGTRNEQYF. In nucleotides, the CDR3 is TGTGCCAGCAGCCAATTACAGGGAACGAGAAACGAGCAGTACTTC. Looking up the rest from reference TRBV14 and TRBJ2-7 gives the full variable domain: EAGVTQFPSHSVIEKGQTVTLRCDPISGHDNLYWYRRVMGKEIKFLLHFVKESKQDESGMPNNRFLAERTGGTYSTLKVQPAELEDSGVYFCASSQLQGTRNEQYFGPGTRLTVT.

This clone was recorded only once. In DNA, the CDR3 is TGTGCCAGCAGCCAGGGTGGAGGTGGGACCCAGTACTTC. Translated: CASSQGGGGTQYF. The rearrangement links TRBV3-1 (or the pseudogene TRBV3-2) to TRBJ2-5; D is perhaps TRBD2 (5 bases). V lost 3 bases, J lost 7 bases, and 12 bases lay in between. The V gene's germline CDR1 is LGHDT and CDR2 YNNKEL (reference sequence). The CDR3 runs to 13 residues.

The chain is built from TRBV4-1 and TRBJ2-7, with 13 bases matching TRBD2. The CDR3 loop spans 19 amino acids. Germline assignment: CDR1 MGHRA and CDR2 YSYEKL. The ends lost 2 bases at V and 2 bases at J; junction bases unmatched: 12. CDR3 residues: CASSQSGLAGDEWPYEQYF. The CDR3 bases are TGCGCCAGCAGCCAATCAGGACTAGCGGGAGACGAGTGGCCCTACGAGCAGTACTTC.

This clone was observed a single time. The CDR3 reads CASSQGHPRSGYTF. The CDR3 DNA follows: TGCGCCAGCAGCCAAGGGCACCCTCGCTCTGGCTACACCTTC. The V call is TRBV4-1, the J call TRBJ1-2; D is unclear. Germline V gene data show CDR1 as MGHRA and CDR2 as YSYEKL. The V gene lost 1 base and the J gene lost 7 bases, with 13 bases spanning the gap. The CDR3 sequence is 14 residues long.

The chain couples TRBV7-9 to TRBJ2-3, with 11 bases that match TRBD2. After removal of 7 bases from V and 4 bases from J, the junction contained 7 bases not matched to a gene. Per germline, CDR1 SEHNR and CDR2 FQNEAQ (reference sequence). The CDR3 is made up of 15 amino acids. The DNA for the CDR3 is TGTGCCAGCACCCTAGCGGGGGGAGTGGCAGATACGCAGTATTTT. Amino acids: CASTLAGGVADTQYF.

The chain couples TRBV18 to TRBJ1-2; 10 bases are shared with TRBD1. The CDR3 runs to 14 residues. Germline V gene sequence: CDR1 KGHSH, CDR2 LQKENI. The V and J ends lost 8 bases and 10 bases, in that order; junction bases with no gene match: 13. The CDR3 here is CASELTRDRGTYTF. CDR3 sequence (DNA): TGTGCCAGCGAACTAACCCGGGACAGGGGCACCTACACCTTC.

The chain recombines TRBV19 with TRBJ1-5; 9 nucleotides align to TRBD1. Germline assignment: CDR1 LNHDA and CDR2 SQIVND (reference sequence). This CDR3 has 16 amino acids. The ends lost 3 bases at V and 5 bases at J; junction bases unmatched: 8. The CDR3 is CASSISTGGGHQPQHF. The CDR3 DNA is TGTGCCAGTAGTATTTCCACAGGGGGCGGGCATCAGCCCCAGCATTTT.

This clone was recorded only once. As DNA, the CDR3 is TGTGCCAGATCCCCCAGCGGGGGGGGAAAGACTAGCACAGATACGCAGTATTTT. Translation: CARSPSGGGKTSTDTQYF. V gene TRBV5-3 combines with J gene TRBJ2-3; the match to TRBD2 covers 10 bases. TRBV5-3 is reported as an ORF; its role is uncertain. The CDR3 runs 18 residues. The junction had 14 bases not matched to a gene; V was cut back by 7 bases and J by 0 bases.

A word on this clone: This specimen includes other DNA sequences encoding the same CDR3. This sequence joins TRBV9 and TRBJ1-1; no reliable D call. The V gene's germline CDR1 is SGDLS and CDR2 YYNGEE. The CDR3 contains 13 residues. V lost 0 bases and J 2 bases, leaving 5 bases between the germline ends. This chain's CDR3 is CASSVAVNTEAFF. The DNA for the CDR3 is TGTGCCAGCAGCGTAGCCGTAAACACTGAAGCTTTCTTT.

The V and J genes are TRBV6-5 and TRBJ1-2, with D uncertain. This CDR3 spans 12 amino acids. Germline V lookup: CDR1 MNHEY, CDR2 SVGAGI. Trimming pared 0 bases from V and 13 bases from J, leaving 12 bases between. The chain's CDR3 is CASSYSTGECTF. The CDR3 DNA follows: TGTGCCAGCAGTTACTCGACCGGGGAGTGCACCTTC.

The rearrangement links TRBV7-9 to TRBJ2-1; 13 bases fit TRBD2. Germline V gives CDR1 SEHNR, CDR2 FQNEAQ (reference sequence). V shed 5 bases and J 8 bases; nucleotides not matched to a gene: 6. The CDR3 loop spans 15 amino acids. The CDR3 bases are TGTGCCAGCAGCCCAGGGACTAGCGGGGCCGATGAGCAGTTCTTC. It is translated as CASSPGTSGADEQFF.

This clone appeared a single time. CDR3 region: CASSQEAAGNLHGYTF. CDR3 in DNA: TGCGCCAGCAGCCAAGAGGCCGCGGGGAATCTCCATGGCTACACCTTC. The genes are TRBV4-1 and TRBJ1-2; D uncertain. V was cut by 0 bases and J by 6 bases, with 17 bases left in between. The CDR3 runs to 16 residues. Germline CDR1 is MGHRA and CDR2 is YSYEKL.

This chain connects TRBV29-1 to TRBJ1-3; D uncertain. Per germline, CDR1 SQVTM and CDR2 ANQGSEA. CDR3 size: 14 residues. V was cut by 6 bases and J by 0 bases, with 12 bases left in between. This CDR3 is CSVARDSSGNTIYF. CDR3 bases: TGCAGCGTAGCGAGAGACTCCTCTGGAAACACCATATATTTT.

V is TRBV24-1 and J is TRBJ1-2, with a weak D call TRBD1 (6 bases). Germline-derived CDR1 and CDR2 are KGHDR and SFDVKD. CDR3 length equals 19 residues. V lost 0 bases to trimming and J lost 1 base, with 20 bases between them. The CDR3 region has the DNA TGTGCCACCAGTGATTTGGGACTTAAACAGGGAATGTTTAACTATGGCTACACCTTC. This codes for CATSDLGLKQGMFNYGYTF.

This clone was counted a single time. The chain has TRBV12-3 or TRBV12-4 and TRBJ1-2; D is perhaps TRBD1 (5 bases). With 8 bases removed from V and 3 bases from J, the gap between germline ends came to 7 bases. This CDR3 spans 11 amino acids. The CDR3 spells CASGADYGYTF. In nucleotides, the CDR3 is TGTGCCAGCGGGGCAGACTATGGCTACACCTTC.

The gene calls are TRBV5-1 and TRBJ1-2; possible D gene TRBD1, 5 bases. V dropped 1 base and J dropped 0 bases, with 10 bases sitting between them. CDR3 length: 15 amino acids. Germline loops: CDR1 SGHRS, CDR2 YFSETQ. CDR3 sequence: CASSLSGTPNYGYTF. The CDR3 DNA reads TGCGCCAGCAGCTTGTCGGGGACTCCTAACTATGGCTACACCTTC.

The chain carries TRBV7-2 and TRBJ1-4, with a weak D call TRBD1 (6 bases). CDR3 length: 15 amino acids. Germline V gene data show CDR1 as SGHTA and CDR2 as FQGNSA. V dropped 4 bases and J dropped 7 bases, with 16 bases sitting between them. For the CDR3, the DNA is TGTGCCAGCAGCTACCAACCAGGGGTGGGTGAAAAACTGTTTTTT. This sequence encodes CASSYQPGVGEKLFF.

The chain uses TRBV19 and TRBJ1-1, with D uncertain. The V end was cut by 5 bases, the J end by 1 base, with 11 bases between. Germline V gene sequence: CDR1 LNHDA, CDR2 SQIVND (reference sequence). The CDR3 runs to 14 residues. The chain's CDR3 is CASSGRTENTEAFF. CDR3 in DNA: TGTGCCAGTAGTGGGAGGACGGAGAACACTGAAGCTTTCTTT.

The V and J genes are TRBV29-1 and TRBJ1-2, with TRBD1 as a possible D gene (5 bases). The CDR3 covers 13 residues. Germline V gene sequence: CDR1 SQVTM, CDR2 ANQGSEA. V lost 4 bases, J lost 2 bases, and 11 bases lay in between. Here the CDR3 reads CSVVGVLNYGYTF. The CDR3, as DNA: TGCAGCGTTGTAGGGGTATTGAACTATGGCTACACCTTC.

The DNA of the CDR3 is TGTGCCAGCAGCCTCTACTACAATGAGCAGTTCTTC. Protein product: CASSLYYNEQFF. This chain uses TRBV5-4 with TRBJ2-1, with D unresolved. CDR1 and CDR2 from the germline V gene are SGHNT and YYREEE (reference sequence). The CDR3 is 12 residues long. Trimming took 4 bases from V and 3 from J, leaving 5 bases between them.

This chain uses TRBV5-6 with TRBJ1-5; no clear D gene. The germline gives CDR1 SGHDT, CDR2 YYEEEE. The CDR3 has 13 residues. V was clipped by 0 bases and J by 9 bases, with 10 bases between them. The CDR3 region has the DNA TGTGCCAGCAGCTTGGGGAGGGAGAGGCCCCAGCATTTT. This sequence encodes CASSLGRERPQHF. Variable domain in full (rest from reference TRBV5-6 and TRBJ1-5): DAGVTQSPTHLIKTRGQQVTLRCSPKSGHDTVSWYQQALGQGPQFIFQYYEEEERQRGNFPDRFSGHQFPNYSSELNVNALLLGDSALYLCASSLGRERPQHFGDGTRLSIL.

This clone was counted once. The V call is TRBV6-5, the J call TRBJ2-4, with 8 positions matching TRBD1. Germline V gene sequence: CDR1 MNHEY, CDR2 SVGAGI. The junction had 5 bases not matched to a gene; V was cut back by 7 bases and J by 6 bases. This CDR3 is 13 amino acids long. In nucleotides, the CDR3 is TGTGCCAGCAATCAACAGGGGGTAAACATTCAGTACTTC. This encodes CASNQQGVNIQYF.

This clone was picked up one time. The chain carries TRBV6-1 and TRBJ1-1; TRBD1 is a possible D gene (6 bases). Germline CDR1 and CDR2: MNHNS and SASEGT. The CDR3 totals 14 residues. V was cut by 0 bases and J by 11 bases, with 16 bases left in between. The CDR3 reads CASSEARGTRGAFF. The CDR3 bases are TGTGCCAGCAGTGAAGCTAGGGGGACCCGAGGGGCTTTCTTT.

This clone is a singleton in its sample. V is TRBV3-1 (or the pseudogene TRBV3-2) and J is TRBJ2-3, with TRBD2 identical over 12 bases. The CDR3 totals 20 residues. Losses at the gene ends were 3 bases for V and 3 bases for J; bases not matched to a gene: 16. Germline CDR1 LGHDT, CDR2 YNNKEL (reference sequence). The CDR3, as DNA: TGTGCCAGCAGCCACTCCAGGCTAGCGGGGGGGCCGATGGAAACAGATACGCAGTATTTT. Its translation: CASSHSRLAGGPMETDTQYF.

The chain recombines TRBV28 with TRBJ1-2; the D gene is possibly TRBD1 (5 bases). Germline V gene data show CDR1 as MDHEN and CDR2 as SYDVKM. This CDR3 comprises 13 residues. Trimming pared 5 bases from V and 5 bases from J, leaving 12 bases between. CDR3 region: CASSTGLPYGYTF. The CDR3 DNA reads TGTGCCAGCAGTACGGGACTCCCGTATGGCTACACCTTC.

The J gene is TRBJ2-2, the V gene TRBV5-1, with a weak D call TRBD2 (5 bases). The CDR3 length is 15 residues. Germline lookup yields CDR1 SGHRS and CDR2 YFSETQ. V lost 4 bases and J lost 1, with 11 bases in between. The CDR3 nucleotides are TGCGCCAGCAGCCCCAGCGGAGGGAACACCGGGGAGCTGTTTTTT. Translating gives CASSPSGGNTGELFF. The variable domain in full, with the rest retrieved from reference TRBV5-1 and TRBJ2-2, is KAGVTQTPRYLIKTRGQQVTLSCSPISGHRSVSWYQQTPGQGLQFLFEYFSETQRNKGNFPGRFSGRQFSNSRSEMNVSTLELGDSALYLCASSPSGGNTGELFFGEGSRLTVL.

CDR3 DNA: TGTGCCAGTAACCTCGGGATTGGGAGCAATCAGCCCCAGCATTTT. Its translation is CASNLGIGSNQPQHF. The rearrangement joins TRBV19 to TRBJ1-5; D is uncertain. The CDR3 loop spans 15 amino acids. Germline V gene sequence: CDR1 LNHDA, CDR2 SQIVND (reference sequence). Trimming cost V 7 bases and J 1 base, with 14 bases left between them.

This sequence joins TRBV6-6 and TRBJ1-1, with D possibly being TRBD1 (6 bases). Germline V gene data show CDR1 as MNHNY and CDR2 as SVGAGI (reference sequence). The CDR3 runs 15 residues. Trimming stripped 0 bases from V and 5 bases from J, with 13 bases between. CDR3 residues: CASSYSAGDGTEAFF. The CDR3 region has the DNA TGTGCCAGCAGTTACTCTGCAGGGGATGGAACTGAAGCTTTCTTT.

The chain has TRBV30 and TRBJ1-1; D gene uncertain. V shed 2 bases and J shed 7 bases, with 11 bases lying between them. In germline, CDR1 is GTSNPN, CDR2 SVGIG (reference sequence). The CDR3 extends over 12 amino acids. In DNA form, the CDR3 reads TGTGCCTGGAGTCTCCGGAGACTTGAAGCTTTCTTT. It translates to CAWSLRRLEAFF. The entire variable domain, with the rest obtained from reference TRBV30 and TRBJ1-1, is as follows: SQTIHQWPATLVQPVGSPLSLECTVEGTSNPNLYWYRQAAGRGLQLLFYSVGIGQISSEVPQNLSASRPQDRQFILSSKKLLLSDSGFYLCAWSLRRLEAFFGQGTRLTVV.